These 9 T cell receptor beta chains originate from one sample sequenced in a study of cytomegalovirus exposure and HLA in healthy donors. A multiplex PCR was run with 60 Vbeta primers and 13 Jbeta primers. Sequenced by immunoSEQ multiplex PCR; TCRdb stores in-frame clones only, minus some. The sample lists approximately 79,000 clones; approximately 69% were seen once. The sequencing input was PBMCs. All receptors come from a man in his forties in good health and CMV-seropositive.

J is TRBJ1-4 and V is TRBV19; the D is unclear. From germline, CDR1 is LNHDA and CDR2 SQIVND (reference sequence). V was clipped by 7 bases and J by 7 bases, with 13 bases between them. CDR3 length: 13 residues. The CDR3 here is CASTHVGGEKLFF. CDR3 in DNA: TGTGCCAGTACCCACGTGGGAGGTGAAAAACTGTTTTTT.

There are a few counts of this clone. The rearrangement links TRBV28 to TRBJ2-7; possibly TRBD1 for D (5 bases). CDR1 is MDHEN and CDR2 is SYDVKM in the germline V gene. Between the trimmed V and J ends, which lost 1 base and 0 bases, there was a span of 10 bases. The CDR3 loop spans 15 amino acids. In nucleotides, the CDR3 is TGTGCCAGCAGTTTATATGGGGCGACCTCCTACGAGCAGTACTTC. Protein product: CASSLYGATSYEQYF.

J is TRBJ2-7 and V is TRBV7-9; 7 nucleotides agree with TRBD1. After removal of 5 bases from V and 3 bases from J, the junction contained 4 bases not matched to a gene. The CDR3 has 13 residues. The germline gives CDR1 SEHNR, CDR2 FQNEAQ (reference sequence). The CDR3 DNA reads as TGTGCCAGCAGCAACCGGGACAGCTACGAGCAGTACTTC. Translation: CASSNRDSYEQYF.

The chain joins TRBV6-1 to TRBJ2-6, with 8 positions matching TRBD2. In germline, CDR1 is MNHNS, CDR2 SASEGT. V shed 11 bases and J 4 bases; nucleotides not matched to a gene: 7. The CDR3 is 14 amino acids. The CDR3, as DNA: TGTGCCTCCTCGGGGGGGCCAGGGGCCAACGTCCTGACTTTC. Amino acid sequence: CASSGGPGANVLTF.

The V gene is TRBV29-1, the J gene TRBJ2-7; a possible D gene is TRBD1 (6 bases). The CDR3 sequence is 13 residues long. Trimming pared 7 bases from V and 3 bases from J, leaving 16 bases between. Germline V gives CDR1 SQVTM, CDR2 ANQGSEA. As DNA, the CDR3 is TGCAGCGCCCAGGGGCAGGGCCTCTACGAGCAGTACTTC. It encodes CSAQGQGLYEQYF.

This clone appeared a few times. The V gene is TRBV29-1, the J gene TRBJ1-4, with TRBD1 as a possible D gene (6 bases). V lost 4 bases, J lost 5 bases, and 14 bases lay in between. Germline-derived CDR1 and CDR2 are SQVTM and ANQGSEA. This CDR3 region has 14 residues. As DNA, the CDR3 is TGCAGCGTTGGGGGGCGTCTCCGGAATGAAAAACTGTTTTTT. Residues: CSVGGRLRNEKLFF. Using reference TRBV29-1 and TRBJ1-4 for the parts outside the CDR3, the full variable domain is SAVISQKPSRDICQRGTSLTIQCQVDSQVTMMFWYRQQPGQSLTLIATANQGSEATYESGFVIDKFPISRPNLTFSTLTVSNMSPEDSSIYLCSVGGRLRNEKLFFGSGTQLSVL.

V usage is TRBV28 and J usage is TRBJ2-7, with TRBD2 identical over 7 bases. V was clipped by 2 bases and J by 3 bases; unmatched bases: 10. The CDR3 runs to 16 residues. Germline CDR1 is MDHEN and CDR2 is SYDVKM. The CDR3 loop is CASSLPPGGLYYEQYF. The DNA of the CDR3 is TGTGCCAGCAGTTTACCTCCCGGGGGGTTATACTACGAGCAGTACTTC.

The rearrangement joins TRBV10-1 to TRBJ1-6; D gene ambiguous. The ends were cut back, 3 bases at V and 3 bases at J, with 6 bases in the middle. This CDR3 comprises 14 residues. Germline V gene data show CDR1 as WNHNN and CDR2 as SYGVQD (reference sequence). The CDR3 region has the DNA TGCGCCAGCAGTGAAAACGGCTATAATTCACCCCTCCACTTT. Its translation is CASSENGYNSPLHF.

About this clone: The sample holds other DNA sequences that translate to the same CDR3. The chain carries TRBV9 and TRBJ2-7, with no clear D. The germline V gene has CDR1 SGDLS and CDR2 YYNGEE. V was trimmed by 0 bases and J by 1 base, leaving 8 bases between them. The CDR3 is made up of 14 amino acids. For the CDR3, the DNA is TGTGCCAGCAGCGTAGGACTCGCATCCTACGAGCAGTACTTC. Its translation is CASSVGLASYEQYF.